Listed below are T cell receptor beta chains from one sample, sequenced in a study of a mutant IDH1 vaccine in newly diagnosed glioma. Some clones are missing from TCRdb's copy, which holds only in-frame ones; the method was immunoSEQ multiplex PCR. The sample includes approximately 88,000 clones, about 82% seen only once; the top ten take 7.5%. The specimen was PBMCs, collected from a glioma patient treated with radiotherapy, temozolomide or both. Receptor source: a man aged 35 to 55 with glioma. Both conserved end residues are part of each CDR3. The D gene is left open where the match is weak. Size values are once, few and many counts, or a class for expanded clones, and some rows have none.

J gene	D gene	clone size	V gene	CDR3 protein	CDR3 DNA
TRBJ2-3	TRBD2	.	TRBV19	CASSAVAGGITDTQYF	TGTGCCAGTAGTGCTGTAGCGGGAGGGATCACAGATACGCAGTATTTT
TRBJ2-7	TRBD1	.	TRBV6-1	CAGGQRFFSYEQYF	TGTGCCGGGGGACAGAGATTCTTTTCCTACGAGCAGTACTTC
TRBJ2-5	.	.	TRBV4-1	CASSQAGKETQYF	TGCGCCAGCAGCCAAGCGGGGAAAGAGACCCAGTACTTC
TRBJ2-2	.	.	TRBV6-4	CASSEDGGGTGELFF	TGTGCCAGCAGTGAAGACGGGGGAGGCACCGGGGAGCTGTTTTTT
TRBJ2-2	TRBD1	once	TRBV15	CATSNRQGNPGELFF	TGTGCCACCAGCAACCGACAGGGCAACCCCGGGGAGCTGTTTTTT
TRBJ2-5	.	.	TRBV25-1	CASSEFGPTRQQETQYF	TGTGCCAGCAGTGAATTTGGTCCAACCCGCCAACAAGAGACCCAGTACTTC
TRBJ1-1	.	.	TRBV5-1	CASSLGGRMNTEAFF	TGCGCCAGCAGTTTGGGGGGCCGAATGAACACTGAAGCTTTCTTT
TRBJ2-3	TRBD1	once	TRBV7-3	CASSLNRGGTDTQYF	TGTGCCAGCAGCTTAAACAGGGGCGGCACAGATACGCAGTATTTT
TRBJ1-1	.	.	TRBV7-2	CASSLEMNTEAFF	TGTGCCAGCAGCTTGGAGATGAACACTGAAGCTTTCTTT
TRBJ2-7	.	.	TRBV7-9	CASSPPLQVSYEQYF	TGTGCCAGCAGCCCCCCCTTACAGGTTTCCTACGAGCAGTACTTC
TRBJ2-5	.	.	TRBV5-4	CASSFGWTAGGTQYF	TGTGCCAGCAGCTTTGGTTGGACAGCCGGCGGGACCCAGTACTTC
TRBJ2-7	.	.	TRBV2	CASSEWAEYEQYF	TGTGCCAGCAGTGAATGGGCAGAATACGAGCAGTACTTC
TRBJ2-7	TRBD2	.	TRBV13	CASRTSGGAEQYF	TGTGCCAGCCGGACTAGCGGGGGGGCCGAGCAGTACTTC
TRBJ2-1	TRBD1	.	TRBV19	CASEGQGNEQFF	TGTGCCAGCGAGGGACAGGGAAATGAGCAGTTCTTC
TRBJ1-2	TRBD1	.	TRBV28	CASSQGGSDGYTF	TGTGCCAGCAGTCAGGGGGGCTCAGATGGCTACACCTTC
TRBJ2-1	.	.	TRBV30	CAWSGTKRVYNEQFF	TGTGCCTGGAGCGGGACCAAGAGGGTATACAATGAGCAGTTCTTC
TRBJ2-7	.	.	TRBV30	CAWRDSASYEQYF	TGTGCCTGGAGGGACTCCGCTTCCTACGAGCAGTACTTC
TRBJ2-1	TRBD2	once	TRBV19	CASIDGAGGRREQFF	TGTGCCAGTATAGATGGAGCGGGGGGGCGGCGGGAGCAGTTCTTC
TRBJ2-3	TRBD2	.	TRBV2	CASSEGGGRTDTQYF	TGTGCCAGCAGTGAGGGCGGCGGGAGAACAGATACGCAGTATTTT
TRBJ2-7	TRBD1	once	TRBV7-2	CASSTRTGFLDEQYF	TGTGCCAGCAGCACCCGGACAGGGTTTCTGGACGAGCAGTACTTC
TRBJ2-7	TRBD2	once	TRBV5-6	CASSSSRASGPEQYF	TGTGCCAGCAGCTCCAGTCGCGCTAGCGGTCCCGAGCAGTACTTC
TRBJ2-3	.	few	TRBV6-1	CASSEVAGSTDTQYF	TGTGCCAGCAGTGAAGTGGCAGGTAGCACAGATACGCAGTATTTT
TRBJ2-5	.	.	TRBV27	CASSRVDRKETQYF	TGTGCCAGCAGCCGGGTCGATCGTAAAGAGACCCAGTACTTC
TRBJ1-1	.	.	TRBV30	CAWRAAGVVMEAFF	TGTGCCTGGAGGGCCGCGGGGGTGGTGATGGAAGCTTTCTTT
TRBJ2-1	TRBD2	.	TRBV4-2	CASSQDSHRTSGRASEQFF	TGTGCCAGCAGCCAAGATTCCCACCGAACTAGCGGGAGGGCCAGCGAGCAGTTCTTC
TRBJ2-3	.	once	TRBV4-3	CASSQDLGDTQYF	TGCGCCAGCAGCCAAGATCTCGGGGATACGCAGTATTTT
TRBJ2-3	.	few	TRBV19	CASSDPGFTDTQYF	TGTGCCAGTAGTGACCCGGGGTTCACAGATACGCAGTATTTT
TRBJ1-2	.	few	TRBV30	CAWSLQANYGYTF	TGTGCCTGGAGTCTCCAGGCTAACTATGGCTACACCTTC
TRBJ2-1	.	.	TRBV12-1	CASSFSRGLDNEQFF	TGTGCCAGCAGCTTTTCCCGGGGACTAGACAATGAGCAGTTCTTC
TRBJ2-2	.	.	TRBV7-9	CASSLEGNTGELFF	TGTGCCAGCAGCTTAGAAGGGAACACCGGGGAGCTGTTTTTT
TRBJ1-1	.	.	TRBV9	CASSRERYTEAFF	TGTGCCAGCAGCCGGGAGCGCTACACTGAAGCTTTCTTT
TRBJ1-4	.	.	TRBV7-9	CASSFGGGREKLFF	TGTGCCAGCAGCTTCGGAGGGGGGCGGGAAAAACTGTTTTTT
TRBJ2-5	.	.	TRBV28	CASSLGGATAMGQYF	TGTGCCAGCAGTTTAGGTGGGGCGACCGCTATGGGCCAGTACTTC
TRBJ2-1	TRBD2	.	TRBV15	CATSRAFSGGEDNEQFF	TGTGCCACCAGCAGAGCATTTAGCGGGGGGGAAGACAATGAGCAGTTCTTC
TRBJ2-1	.	.	TRBV5-4	CASSLGREYNEQFF	TGTGCCAGCAGCCTAGGGCGCGAATACAATGAGCAGTTCTTC
TRBJ2-3	TRBD2	once	TRBV27	CASKSGRADTQYF	TGTGCCAGCAAAAGCGGGAGGGCAGATACGCAGTATTTT
TRBJ2-1	TRBD2	.	TRBV6-1	CASSDIGSGTYNEQFF	TGTGCCAGCAGTGATATAGGTAGCGGGACCTACAATGAGCAGTTCTTC
TRBJ1-3	.	.	TRBV29-1	CSVAPGVNTIYF	TGCAGCGTTGCCCCAGGGGTAAACACCATATATTTT
TRBJ1-4	.	once	TRBV7-2	CASSLILATNEKLFF	TGTGCCAGCAGCTTAATTCTTGCAACTAATGAAAAACTGTTTTTT
TRBJ1-2	.	.	TRBV6-1	CASSEQPRRGRGYTF	TGTGCCAGCAGTGAGCAGCCGAGGAGGGGCAGGGGCTACACCTTC
TRBJ2-3	TRBD2	.	TRBV5-4	CASSSPLAGVGSDTQYF	TGTGCCAGCAGCTCGCCTTTAGCGGGAGTTGGTTCAGATACGCAGTATTTT
TRBJ1-5	TRBD1	.	TRBV19	CASSMTGRQPQHF	TGTGCCAGTAGTATGACAGGGAGGCAGCCCCAGCATTTT
TRBJ1-5	.	once	TRBV18	CASSEGVNSNQPQHF	TGTGCCAGCTCAGAAGGGGTCAATAGCAATCAGCCCCAGCATTTT
TRBJ1-2	.	.	TRBV7-2	CASSGQRFNYGYTF	TGTGCCAGCAGCGGACAGAGATTTAACTATGGCTACACCTTC
TRBJ1-1	TRBD1	.	TRBV19	CASSIDVTGVSDTEAFF	TGTGCCAGTAGTATAGATGTGACAGGGGTTTCTGATACTGAAGCTTTCTTT
TRBJ2-2	.	.	TRBV19	CASSIQGPRSGELFF	TGTGCCAGTAGTATCCAGGGGCCTCGGTCCGGGGAGCTGTTTTTT
TRBJ2-7	.	medium-sized	TRBV29-1	CSVEDRNFEQYF	TGCAGCGTTGAAGATCGTAACTTCGAGCAGTACTTC
TRBJ2-7	.	.	TRBV15	CATSRDRGSYEQYF	TGTGCCACCAGCAGAGACAGGGGATCCTACGAGCAGTACTTC
TRBJ2-7	TRBD2	.	TRBV9	CASSVGGRAYEQYF	TGTGCCAGCAGCGTAGGCGGGAGAGCCTACGAGCAGTACTTC
TRBJ2-7	.	.	TRBV7-8	CASSRTDSSYEQYF	TGTGCCAGCAGTCGGACAGACTCGTCCTACGAGCAGTACTTC
TRBJ1-1	.	.	TRBV19	CASRLGGNTEAFF	TGTGCCAGTAGGTTAGGCGGGAACACTGAAGCTTTCTTT
TRBJ2-3	TRBD2	once	TRBV4-3	CASSQDGGVGLASDTQYF	TGCGCCAGCAGCCAAGATGGGGGGGTGGGACTAGCGTCAGATACGCAGTATTTT
TRBJ2-7	.	once	TRBV10-3	CAISEIKAWEQYF	TGTGCCATCAGTGAGATAAAGGCGTGGGAGCAGTACTTC
TRBJ1-1	.	many	TRBV10-1	CASSPSGGTEAFF	TGCGCCAGCAGTCCTTCGGGTGGGACAGAAGCTTTCTTT